This TCR beta chain was observed in a study of lymphopenia after photon versus proton radiotherapy. The CDR3 contains 14 residues. CDR1 and CDR2 from the germline V gene are SNHLY and FYNNEI. V lost 6 bases and J lost 0, with 11 bases in between. Clones were read by immunoSEQ multiplex PCR, and TCRdb kept only the in-frame ones, dropping some. The repertoire includes roughly 25,000 clones, roughly 90% of them detected once, and 0.81% sits in the top ten. The gene calls are TRBV2 and TRBJ1-2; D is possibly TRBD1 (6 bases). Sequenced here: peripheral blood, sampled from a patient treated with photon-based radiotherapy. The TCR sequence derives from a woman aged 50 to 60 with cholangiocarcinoma. CDR3 nucleotide sequence: TGTGCCAGCAGAAAGACAGGAACTAACTATGGCTACACCTTC. This sequence encodes CASRKTGTNYGYTF.